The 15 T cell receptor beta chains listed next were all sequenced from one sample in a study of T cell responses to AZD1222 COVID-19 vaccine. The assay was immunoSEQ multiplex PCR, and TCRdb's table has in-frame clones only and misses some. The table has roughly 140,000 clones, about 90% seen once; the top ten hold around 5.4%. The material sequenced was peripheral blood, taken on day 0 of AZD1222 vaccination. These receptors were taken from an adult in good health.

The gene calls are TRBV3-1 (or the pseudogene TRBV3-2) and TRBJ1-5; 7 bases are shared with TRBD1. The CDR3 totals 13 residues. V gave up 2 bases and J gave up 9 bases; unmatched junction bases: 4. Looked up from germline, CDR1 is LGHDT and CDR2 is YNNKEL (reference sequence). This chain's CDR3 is CASSQYRGMPQHF. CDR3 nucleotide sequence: TGTGCCAGCAGCCAATACAGGGGTATGCCCCAGCATTTT.

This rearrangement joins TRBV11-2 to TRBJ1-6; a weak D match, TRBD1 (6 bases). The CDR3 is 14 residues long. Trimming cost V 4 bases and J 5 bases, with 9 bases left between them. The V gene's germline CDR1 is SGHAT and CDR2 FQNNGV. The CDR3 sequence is CASSWTDNNSPLHF. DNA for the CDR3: TGTGCCAGCAGCTGGACAGATAATAATTCACCCCTCCACTTT.

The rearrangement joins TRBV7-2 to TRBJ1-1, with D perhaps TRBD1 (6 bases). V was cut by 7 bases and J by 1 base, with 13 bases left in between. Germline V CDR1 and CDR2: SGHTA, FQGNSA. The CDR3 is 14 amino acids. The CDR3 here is CASKYRASNTEAFF. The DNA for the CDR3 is TGTGCCAGCAAATACAGGGCTTCGAACACTGAAGCTTTCTTT.

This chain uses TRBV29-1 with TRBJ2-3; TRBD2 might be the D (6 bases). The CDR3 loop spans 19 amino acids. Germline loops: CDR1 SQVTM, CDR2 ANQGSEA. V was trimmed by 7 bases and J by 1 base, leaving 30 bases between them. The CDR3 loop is CSALARTIQRDAGTDTQYF. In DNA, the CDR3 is TGCAGCGCCTTAGCCCGGACTATCCAACGGGATGCGGGCACAGATACGCAGTATTTT.

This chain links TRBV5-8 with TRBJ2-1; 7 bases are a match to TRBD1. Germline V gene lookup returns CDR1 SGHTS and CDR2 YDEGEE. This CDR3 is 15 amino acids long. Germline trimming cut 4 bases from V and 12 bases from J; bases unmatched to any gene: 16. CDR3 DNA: TGTGCCAGCAGCCATGACAGGGTTGGGACCCTTGGGCAGTTCTTC. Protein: CASSHDRVGTLGQFF.

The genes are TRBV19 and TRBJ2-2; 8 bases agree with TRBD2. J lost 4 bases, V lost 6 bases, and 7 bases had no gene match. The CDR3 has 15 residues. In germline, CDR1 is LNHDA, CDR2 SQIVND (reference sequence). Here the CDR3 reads CASSRGGLVTGELFF. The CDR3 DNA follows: TGTGCCAGTAGCCGGGGGGGACTAGTCACCGGGGAGCTGTTTTTT.

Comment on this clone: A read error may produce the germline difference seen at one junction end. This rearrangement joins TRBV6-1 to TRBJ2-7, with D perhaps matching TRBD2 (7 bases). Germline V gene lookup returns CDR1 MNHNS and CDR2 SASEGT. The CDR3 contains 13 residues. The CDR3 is CASREGGRDEQYF. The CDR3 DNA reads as TGTGCCAGCAGGGAAGGGGGGAGGGACGAGCAGTACTTC.

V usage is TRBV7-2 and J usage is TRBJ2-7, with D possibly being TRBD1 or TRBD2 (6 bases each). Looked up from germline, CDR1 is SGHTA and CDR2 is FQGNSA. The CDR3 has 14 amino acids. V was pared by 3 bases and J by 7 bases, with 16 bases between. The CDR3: CASSFGGGSGEQYF. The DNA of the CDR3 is TGTGCCAGCAGCTTCGGAGGGGGGTCAGGAGAGCAGTACTTC.

The CDR3 sequence is CASSDFPGTGPGHNEQFF. The DNA of the CDR3 is TGTGCCAGCAGTGATTTTCCCGGGACAGGTCCGGGTCACAATGAGCAGTTCTTC. This chain uses TRBV25-1 with TRBJ2-1, with 8 bases fitting TRBD1. The length of the CDR3 is 18 residues. CDR1 and CDR2 (germline): MGHDK, SYGVNS. V dropped 3 bases and J dropped 5; count of bases not matched to a gene: 15. Together with reference TRBV25-1 and TRBJ2-1, the CDR3 gives the full variable domain: EADIYQTPRYLVIGTGKKITLECSQTMGHDKMYWYQQDPGMELHLIHYSYGVNSTEKGDLSSESTVSRIRTEHFPLTLESARPSHTSQYLCASSDFPGTGPGHNEQFFGPGTRLTVL.

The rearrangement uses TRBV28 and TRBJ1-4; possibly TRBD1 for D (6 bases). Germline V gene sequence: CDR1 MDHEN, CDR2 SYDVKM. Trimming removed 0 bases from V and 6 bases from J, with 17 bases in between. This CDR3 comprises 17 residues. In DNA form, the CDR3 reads TGTGCCAGCAGTTTATGGGGCGGGGGCAGGGAAGATGAAAAACTGTTTTTT. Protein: CASSLWGGGREDEKLFF.

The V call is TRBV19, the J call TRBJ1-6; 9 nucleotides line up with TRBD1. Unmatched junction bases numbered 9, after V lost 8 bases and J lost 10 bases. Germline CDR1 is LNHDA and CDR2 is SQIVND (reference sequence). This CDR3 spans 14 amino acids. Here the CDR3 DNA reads TGTGCCAGTTCCACAGGGGGCTACAAGTCACCCCTCCACTTT. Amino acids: CASSTGGYKSPLHF.

The CDR3 spells CASSYSGTSSETQYF. In nucleotides, the CDR3 is TGTGCCAGCAGTTACTCCGGGACTAGTTCAGAGACCCAGTACTTC. The V gene is TRBV6-2 or TRBV6-3, the J gene TRBJ2-5; 8 nucleotides match TRBD2. Germline V lookup: CDR1 MNHEY, CDR2 SVGEGT. Trimming took 0 bases from V and 4 from J; bases not matched to a gene: 4. CDR3 length: 15 residues.

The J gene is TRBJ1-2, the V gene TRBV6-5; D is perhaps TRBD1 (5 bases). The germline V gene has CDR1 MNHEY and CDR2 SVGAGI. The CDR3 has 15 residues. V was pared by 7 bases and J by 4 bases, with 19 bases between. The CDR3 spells CASTDRQSYSYGYTF. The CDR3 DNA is TGTGCCAGCACCGACCGACAGTCGTACAGCTATGGCTACACCTTC.

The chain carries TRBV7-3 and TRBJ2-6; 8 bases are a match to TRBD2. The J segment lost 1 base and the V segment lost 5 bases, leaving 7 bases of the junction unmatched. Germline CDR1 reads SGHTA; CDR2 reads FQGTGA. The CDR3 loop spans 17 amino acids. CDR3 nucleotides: TGTGCCAGCAGCCCACTTAGCGGGACTTCTGGGGCCAACGTCCTGACTTTC. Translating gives CASSPLSGTSGANVLTF.

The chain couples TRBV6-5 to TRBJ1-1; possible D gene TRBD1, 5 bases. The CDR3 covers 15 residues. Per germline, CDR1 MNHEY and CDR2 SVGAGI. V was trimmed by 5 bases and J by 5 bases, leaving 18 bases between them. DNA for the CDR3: TGTGCCAGCAGTCTATGGGGGGGGGTAGAGACTGAAGCTTTCTTT. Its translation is CASSLWGGVETEAFF.